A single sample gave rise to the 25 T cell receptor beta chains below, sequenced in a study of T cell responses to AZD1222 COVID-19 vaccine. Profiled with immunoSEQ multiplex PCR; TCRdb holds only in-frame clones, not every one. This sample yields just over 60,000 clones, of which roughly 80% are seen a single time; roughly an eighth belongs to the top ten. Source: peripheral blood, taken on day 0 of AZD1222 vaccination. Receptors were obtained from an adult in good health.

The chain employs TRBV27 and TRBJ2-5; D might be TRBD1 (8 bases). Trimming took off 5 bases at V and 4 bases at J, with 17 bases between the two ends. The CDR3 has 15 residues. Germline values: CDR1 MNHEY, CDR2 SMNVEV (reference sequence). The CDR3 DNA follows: TGTGCCAGCAGTAACGGACAGGGAGGGGCAGAGACCCAGTACTTC. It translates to CASSNGQGGAETQYF.

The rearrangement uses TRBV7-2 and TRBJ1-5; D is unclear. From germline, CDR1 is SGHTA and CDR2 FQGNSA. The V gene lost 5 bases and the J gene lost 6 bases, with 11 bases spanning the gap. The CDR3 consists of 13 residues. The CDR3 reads CASSPNLVQPQHF. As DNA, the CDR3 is TGTGCCAGCAGCCCTAACTTAGTTCAGCCCCAGCATTTT.

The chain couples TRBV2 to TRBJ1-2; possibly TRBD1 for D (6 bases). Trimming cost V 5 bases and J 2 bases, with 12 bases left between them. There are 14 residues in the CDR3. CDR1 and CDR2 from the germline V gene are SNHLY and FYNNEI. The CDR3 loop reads CASSSQGNNYGYTF. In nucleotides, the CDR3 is TGTGCCAGCAGTTCTCAGGGGAACAACTATGGCTACACCTTC. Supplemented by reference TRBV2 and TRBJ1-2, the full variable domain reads EPEVTQTPSHQVTQMGQEVILRCVPISNHLYFYWYRQILGQKVEFLVSFYNNEISEKSEIFDDQFSVERPDGSNFTLKIRSTKLEDSAMYFCASSSQGNNYGYTFGSGTRLTVV.

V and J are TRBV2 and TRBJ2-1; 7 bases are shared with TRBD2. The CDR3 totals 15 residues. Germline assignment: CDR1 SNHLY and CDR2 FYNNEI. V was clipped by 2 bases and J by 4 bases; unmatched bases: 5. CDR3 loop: CASSEHGGIYNEQFF. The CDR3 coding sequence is TGTGCCAGCAGTGAACACGGGGGGATTTACAATGAGCAGTTCTTC.

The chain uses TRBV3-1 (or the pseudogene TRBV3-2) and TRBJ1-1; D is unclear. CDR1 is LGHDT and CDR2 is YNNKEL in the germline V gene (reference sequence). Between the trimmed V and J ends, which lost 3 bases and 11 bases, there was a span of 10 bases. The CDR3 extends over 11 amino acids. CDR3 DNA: TGTGCCAGCAGCCATGCCCTAGCGGCTTTCTTT. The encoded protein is CASSHALAAFF.

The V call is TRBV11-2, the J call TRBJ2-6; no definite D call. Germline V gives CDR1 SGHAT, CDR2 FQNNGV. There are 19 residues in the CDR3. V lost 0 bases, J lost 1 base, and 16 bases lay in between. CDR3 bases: TGTGCCAGCAGCTTAGATGGTGGAGCTATTTTTTCTGGGGCCAACGTCCTGACTTTC. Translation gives CASSLDGGAIFSGANVLTF.

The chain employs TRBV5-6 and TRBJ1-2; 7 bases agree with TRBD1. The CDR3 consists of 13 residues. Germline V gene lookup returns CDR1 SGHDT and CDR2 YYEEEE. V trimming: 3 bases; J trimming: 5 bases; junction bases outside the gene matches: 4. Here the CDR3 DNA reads TGTGCCAGCAGCTGGGGGACAGCGTATGGCTACACCTTC. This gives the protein CASSWGTAYGYTF.

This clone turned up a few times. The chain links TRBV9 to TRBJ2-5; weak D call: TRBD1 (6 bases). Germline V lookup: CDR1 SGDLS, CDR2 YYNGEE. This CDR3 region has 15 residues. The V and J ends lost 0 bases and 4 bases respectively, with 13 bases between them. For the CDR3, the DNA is TGTGCCAGCAGCGTAGAGGGGACACATACAGAGACCCAGTACTTC. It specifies CASSVEGTHTETQYF.

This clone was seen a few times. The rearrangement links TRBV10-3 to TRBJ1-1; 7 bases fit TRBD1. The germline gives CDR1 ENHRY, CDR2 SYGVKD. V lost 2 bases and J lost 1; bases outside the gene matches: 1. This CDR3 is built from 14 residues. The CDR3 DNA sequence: TGTGCCATCAGTGAGAGGGACAGGAACACTGAAGCTTTCTTT. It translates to CAISERDRNTEAFF.

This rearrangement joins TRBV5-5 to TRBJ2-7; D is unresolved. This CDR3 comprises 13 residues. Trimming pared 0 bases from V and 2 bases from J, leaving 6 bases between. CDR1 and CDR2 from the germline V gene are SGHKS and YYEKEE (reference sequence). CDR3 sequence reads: CASSLGPPYEQYF. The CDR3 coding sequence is TGTGCCAGCAGCTTGGGGCCCCCCTACGAGCAGTACTTC.

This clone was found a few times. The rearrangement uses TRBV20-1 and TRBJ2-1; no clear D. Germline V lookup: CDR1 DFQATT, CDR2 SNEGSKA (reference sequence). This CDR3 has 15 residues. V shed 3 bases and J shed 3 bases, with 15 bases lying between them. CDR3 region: CSASRGRTSYNEQFF. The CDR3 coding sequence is TGCAGTGCTAGTCGCGGACGGACCAGCTACAATGAGCAGTTCTTC.

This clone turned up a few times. Here the CDR3 DNA reads TGCGCCAGCAGTGACGGGAGGGGGACCAAAAACATTCAGTACTTC. Translating it yields CASSDGRGTKNIQYF. The rearrangement uses TRBV10-1 and TRBJ2-4; 8 bases map to TRBD2. Trimming took 3 bases from V and 2 from J; bases not matched to a gene: 3. The CDR3 is made up of 15 amino acids. Germline assignment: CDR1 WNHNN and CDR2 SYGVQD (reference sequence).

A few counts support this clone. Here the CDR3 DNA reads TGTGCCAGCAGCCGGACAGGGAGCACTGAAGCTTTCTTT. It translates to CASSRTGSTEAFF. The chain employs TRBV9 and TRBJ1-1; 8 bases match TRBD1. CDR3 size: 13 residues. J was trimmed by 4 bases and V by 4 bases; bases with no gene match: 3. Germline V gives CDR1 SGDLS, CDR2 YYNGEE.

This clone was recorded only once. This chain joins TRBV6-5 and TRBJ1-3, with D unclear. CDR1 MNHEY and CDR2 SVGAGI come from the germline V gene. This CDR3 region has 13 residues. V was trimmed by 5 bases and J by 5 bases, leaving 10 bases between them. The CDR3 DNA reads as TGTGCCAGCAGTACCCCCACAAGAAACACCATATATTTT. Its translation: CASSTPTRNTIYF.

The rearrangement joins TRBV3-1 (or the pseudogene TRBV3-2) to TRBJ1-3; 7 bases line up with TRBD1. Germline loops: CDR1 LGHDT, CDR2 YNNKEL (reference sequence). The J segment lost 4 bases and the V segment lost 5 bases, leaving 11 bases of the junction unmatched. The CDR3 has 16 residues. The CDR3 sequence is CASSLPGQARGNTIYF. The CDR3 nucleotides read TGTGCCAGCAGCTTACCTGGACAGGCTCGAGGAAACACCATATATTTT.

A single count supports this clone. As DNA, the CDR3 is TGTGCCAGCAGCCCCGGTAGCAATCAGCCCCAGCATTTT. Its translation is CASSPGSNQPQHF. The V call is TRBV7-9, the J call TRBJ1-5; unclear D gene. V was trimmed by 5 bases and J by 0 bases, leaving 5 bases between them. CDR3 length: 13 amino acids. CDR1 is SEHNR, CDR2 FQNEAQ, per germline (reference sequence).

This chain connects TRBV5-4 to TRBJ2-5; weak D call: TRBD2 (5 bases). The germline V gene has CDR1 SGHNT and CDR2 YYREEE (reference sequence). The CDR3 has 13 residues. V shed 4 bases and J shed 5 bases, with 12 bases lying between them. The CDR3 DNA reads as TGTGCCAGCAGCACCCGACTAACCGAGACCCAGTACTTC. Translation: CASSTRLTETQYF.

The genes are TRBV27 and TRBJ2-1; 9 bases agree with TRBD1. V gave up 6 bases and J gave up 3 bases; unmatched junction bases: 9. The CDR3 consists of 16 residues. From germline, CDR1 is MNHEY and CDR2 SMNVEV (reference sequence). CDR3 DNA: TGTGCCAGCAGCTTTCTCGGGACAGGGTACTACAATGAGCAGTTCTTC. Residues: CASSFLGTGYYNEQFF.

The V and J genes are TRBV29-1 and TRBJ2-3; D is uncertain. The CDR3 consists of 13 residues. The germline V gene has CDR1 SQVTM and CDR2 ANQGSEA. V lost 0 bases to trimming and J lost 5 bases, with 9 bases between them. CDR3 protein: CSVEDPQLDTQYF. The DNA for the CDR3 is TGCAGCGTTGAAGACCCCCAGCTAGATACGCAGTATTTT.

CDR3 loop: CASSLNRDNEQFF. CDR3 nucleotide sequence: TGTGCCAGCAGCTTAAACAGAGACAATGAGCAGTTCTTC. The V and J genes are TRBV7-2 and TRBJ2-1; D remains unclear. The CDR3 has 13 residues. Germline loops: CDR1 SGHTA, CDR2 FQGNSA. V gave up 2 bases and J gave up 5 bases, with 7 bases separating them.

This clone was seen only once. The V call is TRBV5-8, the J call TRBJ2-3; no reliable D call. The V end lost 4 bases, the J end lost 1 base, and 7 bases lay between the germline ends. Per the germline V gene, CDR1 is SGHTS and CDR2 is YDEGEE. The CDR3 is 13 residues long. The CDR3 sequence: CASSQLGTDTQYF. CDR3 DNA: TGTGCCAGCAGCCAACTCGGCACAGATACGCAGTATTTT.

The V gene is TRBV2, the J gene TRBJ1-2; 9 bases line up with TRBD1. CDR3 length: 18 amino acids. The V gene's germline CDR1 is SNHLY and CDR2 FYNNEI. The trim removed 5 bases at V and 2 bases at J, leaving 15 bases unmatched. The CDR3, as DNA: TGTGCCAGCAGTAAGACCGGGACAGGGATAGTCTCAAACTATGGCTACACCTTC. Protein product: CASSKTGTGIVSNYGYTF.

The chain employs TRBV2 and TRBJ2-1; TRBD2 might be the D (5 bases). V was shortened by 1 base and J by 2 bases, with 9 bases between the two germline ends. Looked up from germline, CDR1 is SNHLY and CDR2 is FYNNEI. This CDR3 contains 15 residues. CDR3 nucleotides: TGTGCCAGCAGTGAAGGAGCGGAGGCCTACAATGAGCAGTTCTTC. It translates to CASSEGAEAYNEQFF.

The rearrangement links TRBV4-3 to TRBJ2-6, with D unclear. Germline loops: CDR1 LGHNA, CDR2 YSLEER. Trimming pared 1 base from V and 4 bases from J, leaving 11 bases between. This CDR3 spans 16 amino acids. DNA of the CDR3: TGCGCCAGCAGCCAAGCGGAGTTAGCCGGGGCCAACGTCCTGACTTTC. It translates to CASSQAELAGANVLTF.

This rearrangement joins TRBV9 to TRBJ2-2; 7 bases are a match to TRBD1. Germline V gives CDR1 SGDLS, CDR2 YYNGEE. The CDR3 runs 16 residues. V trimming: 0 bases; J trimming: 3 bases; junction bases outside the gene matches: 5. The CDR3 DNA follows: TGTGCCAGCAGCGTAGGAATAGGGGGCTACACCGGGGAGCTGTTTTTT. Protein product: CASSVGIGGYTGELFF.